This entry lists 20 T cell receptor beta chains sequenced from one sample in a study of cytomegalovirus exposure and HLA in healthy donors. The PCR contained 60 Vbeta and 13 Jbeta primers. The repertoire was sequenced with immunoSEQ multiplex PCR; TCRdb's copy has only in-frame clones and lacks some. The sample records 130,000 or so clones, approximately 10% being singletons. Sequencing was carried out using PBMCs. Receptors originate from a woman aged 40-49 years in good health and CMV-seropositive.

J is TRBJ1-6 and V is TRBV5-1; 9 nucleotides match TRBD1. This CDR3 is built from 16 residues. The V segment lost 0 bases and the J segment 4 bases; nucleotides outside the gene matches: 2. The V gene's germline CDR1 is SGHRS and CDR2 YFSETQ. The CDR3 spells CASSLAGQGYNSPLHF. The CDR3 DNA reads TGCGCCAGCAGCTTGGCGGGACAGGGTTATAATTCACCCCTCCACTTT.

This chain links TRBV4-1 with TRBJ1-5; 8 bases are shared with TRBD1. The CDR3 runs 17 residues. Germline CDR1 MGHRA, CDR2 YSYEKL. V lost 5 bases and J lost 5; bases outside the gene matches: 14. Written as DNA, the CDR3 is TGCGCCAGCAGCTCGAGCGGACAGGGACGTTGGGATCAGCCCCAGCATTTT. Translated: CASSSSGQGRWDQPQHF.

This clone was counted between two and nine times. The chain carries TRBV7-2 and TRBJ2-7, with 9 bases lining up with TRBD1. The ends lost 6 bases at V and 4 bases at J; junction bases unmatched: 7. Germline assignment: CDR1 SGHTA and CDR2 FQGNSA. The CDR3 has 14 residues. The CDR3 nucleotides are TGTGCCAGCAGTCTCGCGGACAGGGGATACGAGCAGTACTTC. Its translation is CASSLADRGYEQYF. The full variable domain, with the rest looked up from reference TRBV7-2 and TRBJ2-7, is GAGVSQSPSNKVTEKGKDVELRCDPISGHTALYWYRQSLGQGLEFLIYFQGNSAPDKSGLPSDRFSAERTGGSVSTLTIQRTQQEDSAVYLCASSLADRGYEQYFGPGTRLTVT.

CDR3 DNA: TGTGCCAGCTCACCACAGGGGTATGAAAAACTGTTTTTT. Protein sequence: CASSPQGYEKLFF. The V gene is TRBV18, the J gene TRBJ1-4, with D perhaps matching TRBD1 (5 bases). CDR1 and CDR2 (germline): KGHSH, LQKENI. The CDR3 totals 13 residues. The ends were cut back, 1 base at V and 6 bases at J, with 6 bases in the middle.

This clone is medium-sized. The same CDR3 can be traced to other DNA sequences in this sample. V and J are TRBV27 and TRBJ1-1, with a possible D match to TRBD1 (5 bases). V dropped 4 bases and J dropped 0 bases, with 12 bases sitting between them. The CDR3 is made up of 15 amino acids. CDR1 is MNHEY, CDR2 SMNVEV, per germline (reference sequence). Here the CDR3 DNA reads TGTGCCAGCAGTTCACTGCAGGGAATGAACACTGAAGCTTTCTTT. It codes for CASSSLQGMNTEAFF.

The J gene is TRBJ2-3, the V gene TRBV10-3, with TRBD2 matching 13 bases. Germline-derived CDR1 and CDR2 are ENHRY and SYGVKD. The length of the CDR3 is 15 residues. V shed 10 bases, J shed 1 base, and the junction held 5 bases outside the gene matches. CDR3 amino acids: CATTSGGIGTDTQYF. Written as DNA, the CDR3 is TGTGCCACGACTAGCGGGGGGATTGGCACAGATACGCAGTATTTT.

The chain is built from TRBV5-1 and TRBJ2-2; 12 bases are a match to TRBD2. Germline V gives CDR1 SGHRS, CDR2 YFSETQ. The CDR3 sequence is 16 residues long. J lost 6 bases, V lost 1 base, and 4 bases had no gene match. CDR3 region: CASSLPLAGGPGELFF. CDR3 DNA sequence: TGCGCCAGCAGCTTGCCCCTAGCGGGGGGGCCCGGGGAGCTGTTTTTT. Based on the CDR3 plus reference TRBV5-1 and TRBJ2-2, the full variable domain is KAGVTQTPRYLIKTRGQQVTLSCSPISGHRSVSWYQQTPGQGLQFLFEYFSETQRNKGNFPGRFSGRQFSNSRSEMNVSTLELGDSALYLCASSLPLAGGPGELFFGEGSRLTVL.

Remarks on this clone: Lacking the conserved final phenylalanine or tryptophan, this CDR3 likely reflects a read error. The chain uses TRBV27 and TRBJ2-2; 7 positions match TRBD1. This CDR3 is 15 amino acids long. The germline CDR1 and CDR2 sequences are MNHEY and SMNVEV (reference sequence). After removal of 5 bases from V and 3 bases from J, the junction contained 6 bases not matched to a gene. CDR3 in amino acids: CASSQGGRDTGELFV. CDR3 DNA sequence: TGTGCCAGCAGTCAAGGGGGCAGGGACACCGGGGAGCTGTTTGTT.

The chain couples TRBV6-5 to TRBJ2-7, with TRBD1 matching 7 bases. The trim removed 6 bases at V and 1 base at J, leaving 9 bases unmatched. Looked up from germline, CDR1 is MNHEY and CDR2 is SVGAGI. This CDR3 is built from 15 residues. The CDR3, as DNA: TGTGCCAGCAGGGACAGGTTGAGGTCTTCCTACGAGCAGTACTTC. It codes for CASRDRLRSSYEQYF.

The chain uses TRBV5-1 and TRBJ1-2; D perhaps matches TRBD1 (5 bases). Germline loops: CDR1 SGHRS, CDR2 YFSETQ. The CDR3 extends over 13 amino acids. Trimming cost V 0 bases and J 6 bases, with 9 bases left between them. CDR3 protein: CASSLGRVNGYTF. The CDR3, as DNA: TGCGCCAGCAGCTTGGGCAGGGTGAATGGCTACACCTTC.

The chain couples TRBV7-8 to TRBJ2-7; D is possibly TRBD1 (5 bases). Trimming stripped 0 bases from V and 0 bases from J, with 21 bases between. The CDR3 runs to 19 residues. Germline V gene data show CDR1 as SGHVS and CDR2 as FQNEAQ. This CDR3 reads CASSLATPLGRAISYEQYF. The CDR3 coding sequence is TGTGCCAGCAGCTTAGCAACACCTTTGGGGCGAGCCATCTCCTACGAGCAGTACTTC.

The V gene is TRBV27, the J gene TRBJ1-2; 10 bases are a match to TRBD1. Germline V lookup: CDR1 MNHEY, CDR2 SMNVEV (reference sequence). The CDR3 contains 14 residues. The J segment lost 7 bases and the V segment lost 7 bases, leaving 9 bases of the junction unmatched. The CDR3 bases are TGTGCCAGCAACCCCGGGACAGGGGTAGGTGGCTACACCTTC. Encoded protein: CASNPGTGVGGYTF.

This clone was picked up a small number of times. The chain combines TRBV6-1 with TRBJ2-2; 12 bases map to TRBD2. The junction had 11 bases not matched to a gene; V was cut back by 4 bases and J by 2 bases. CDR1 is MNHNS, CDR2 SASEGT, per germline. This CDR3 spans 19 amino acids. CDR3 in DNA: TGTGCCAGCAGTGTTGGACTAGCGGGGCGTGTTTACAACACCGGGGAGCTGTTTTTT. Protein product: CASSVGLAGRVYNTGELFF.

The chain links TRBV5-1 to TRBJ1-2, with D unclear. CDR3 size: 13 residues. The V gene's germline CDR1 is SGHRS and CDR2 YFSETQ. Trimming pared 3 bases from V and 6 bases from J, leaving 12 bases between. The CDR3 sequence is CASSSTGGDGYTF. CDR3 nucleotide sequence: TGCGCCAGCAGCTCAACCGGCGGCGATGGCTACACCTTC.

This clone was detected a few times. The V gene is TRBV5-1, the J gene TRBJ2-1; TRBD2 agrees at 8 bases. This CDR3 is 15 amino acids long. The ends lost 4 bases at V and 2 bases at J; junction bases unmatched: 5. The germline CDR1 and CDR2 sequences are SGHRS and YFSETQ. In nucleotides, the CDR3 is TGCGCCAGCAGCCCTTTAGCGGGGACCTACAATGAGCAGTTCTTC. Protein sequence: CASSPLAGTYNEQFF. The full variable domain, in which reference TRBV5-1 and TRBJ2-1 provide the parts outside the CDR3, is KAGVTQTPRYLIKTRGQQVTLSCSPISGHRSVSWYQQTPGQGLQFLFEYFSETQRNKGNFPGRFSGRQFSNSRSEMNVSTLELGDSALYLCASSPLAGTYNEQFFGPGTRLTVL.

In its sample, this clone was seen a few times. This sequence joins TRBV19 and TRBJ2-3; 12 nucleotides align to TRBD2. The V gene end was trimmed by 10 bases and the J gene end by 3 bases; junction bases not matched to a gene: 8. The length of the CDR3 is 15 residues. CDR1 and CDR2 from the germline V gene are LNHDA and SQIVND (reference sequence). The CDR3 here is CATSLAGGHTDTQYF. DNA of the CDR3: TGTGCCACCTCACTAGCGGGGGGACATACAGATACGCAGTATTTT.

The CDR3 DNA sequence: TGTGCCAGCAGGTCTGACAGTTGTGGGGCCAACGTCCTGACTTTC. This sequence encodes CASRSDSCGANVLTF. This rearrangement joins TRBV7-2 to TRBJ2-6; tentative D call: TRBD1 (5 bases). V lost 6 bases and J lost 3, with 12 bases in between. The CDR3 runs 15 residues. Germline CDR1 is SGHTA and CDR2 is FQGNSA.

This clone appeared a few times. Written as DNA, the CDR3 is TGTGCCAGCAGCGTGGCGGGGGTGGATCGGGGTGAGCAGTTCTTC. This encodes CASSVAGVDRGEQFF. The V gene is TRBV9, the J gene TRBJ2-1, with 7 bases that match TRBD2. This CDR3 has 15 residues. The J segment lost 9 bases and the V segment lost 2 bases, leaving 11 bases of the junction unmatched. Germline CDR1 and CDR2: SGDLS and YYNGEE. Complete variable domain (other parts from reference TRBV9 and TRBJ2-1): DSGVTQTPKHLITATGQRVTLRCSPRSGDLSVYWYQQSLDQGLQFLIQYYNGEERAKGNILERFSAQQFPDLHSELNLSSLELGDSALYFCASSVAGVDRGEQFFGPGTRLTVL.

The chain links TRBV6-5 to TRBJ1-2, with a tentative D call TRBD1 (5 bases). The CDR3 totals 14 residues. Germline V lookup: CDR1 MNHEY, CDR2 SVGAGI. Between the trimmed V and J ends, which lost 4 bases and 4 bases, there was a span of 13 bases. The CDR3 reads CASSSTTATYGYTF. The CDR3 bases are TGTGCCAGCAGTTCTACGACAGCCACCTATGGCTACACCTTC.

Details on this clone: One junction end disagrees with the germline gene, perhaps due to a read error. The V and J genes are TRBV6-5 and TRBJ1-2, with 9 bases matching TRBD1. The CDR3 spans 15 residues. The germline CDR1 and CDR2 sequences are MNHEY and SVGAGI. The CDR3 sequence is CASSYSRQGDYGYTF. The CDR3 DNA reads as TGTGCCAGCAGTTACTCGAGACAGGGGGACTACGGCTACACCTTC.